These 22 T cell receptor beta chains were sequenced from one sample in a study of blood T cell repertoires in COVID-19. Sequenced by immunoSEQ multiplex PCR; TCRdb stores in-frame clones only, minus some. The data contain about 140,000 clones, 76% of them singletons. The specimen was peripheral blood. These receptors were taken from an elderly woman with active or convalescent COVID-19.

The chain carries TRBV7-9 and TRBJ2-1; TRBD1 might be the D (5 bases). Germline V gene sequence: CDR1 SEHNR, CDR2 FQNEAQ (reference sequence). CDR3 length: 15 residues. The ends were cut back, 2 bases at V and 6 bases at J, with 14 bases in the middle. The CDR3 DNA reads as TGTGCCAGCAGCTTACGCAGGGTTCGAGGCAATGAGCAGTTCTTC. Translation gives CASSLRRVRGNEQFF.

V usage is TRBV12-3 or TRBV12-4 and J usage is TRBJ1-6; D is undetermined. The CDR3 sequence is 13 residues long. The ends were cut back, 3 bases at V and 7 bases at J, with 7 bases in the middle. CDR3 DNA: TGTGCCAGCAGTTTCCCCAGGAATTCACCCCTCCACTTT. As protein: CASSFPRNSPLHF.

This clone has more than one count but fewer than ten. The V gene is TRBV5-1, the J gene TRBJ2-2; a weak D match, TRBD2 (6 bases). Germline values: CDR1 SGHRS, CDR2 YFSETQ. This CDR3 comprises 15 residues. V was shortened by 0 bases and J by 6 bases, with 12 bases between the two germline ends. CDR3: CASSLAVEGAGELFF. CDR3 nucleotide sequence: TGCGCCAGCAGCTTGGCCGTGGAGGGCGCCGGGGAGCTGTTTTTT.

The chain links TRBV2 to TRBJ2-2; TRBD1 might be the D (7 bases). The CDR3 is made up of 15 amino acids. The germline V gene has CDR1 SNHLY and CDR2 FYNNEI. Between the trimmed V and J ends, which lost 3 bases and 4 bases, there was a span of 12 bases. The CDR3 loop is CASSEVRGVTGELFF. CDR3 DNA sequence: TGTGCCAGCAGTGAGGTCAGGGGGGTCACCGGGGAGCTGTTTTTT.

This chain joins TRBV5-1 and TRBJ1-3; TRBD1 agrees at 9 bases. The V and J ends lost 4 bases and 4 bases, in that order; junction bases with no gene match: 6. CDR3 size: 15 residues. Germline loops: CDR1 SGHRS, CDR2 YFSETQ. CDR3 sequence: CASSPGQGTGNTIYF. The DNA of the CDR3 is TGCGCCAGCAGCCCCGGACAGGGGACCGGAAACACCATATATTTT.

V usage is TRBV3-1 (or the pseudogene TRBV3-2) and J usage is TRBJ2-3; 15 nucleotides align to TRBD2. Trimming cost V 1 base and J 4 bases; bases outside gene matches: 6. Germline CDR1 and CDR2: LGHDT and YNNKEL (reference sequence). The CDR3 covers 18 residues. For the CDR3, the DNA is TGTGCCAGCAGCCAAGGGACTAGCGGGGGGGCCACAGCAGATACGCAGTATTTT. Amino acids: CASSQGTSGGATADTQYF.

The chain's CDR3 is CASSVWGGQLSDTQYF. As DNA, the CDR3 is TGTGCCAGTAGTGTCTGGGGGGGGCAGTTGAGCGATACGCAGTATTTT. J is TRBJ2-3 and V is TRBV19, with TRBD2 as a possible D gene (7 bases). Germline V gene sequence: CDR1 LNHDA, CDR2 SQIVND (reference sequence). V lost 5 bases to trimming and J lost 6 bases, with 21 bases between them. The CDR3 is 16 amino acids.

This clone was observed a few times. The chain employs TRBV28 and TRBJ1-2; tentatively, D is TRBD1 (5 bases). Trimming left V 6 bases short and J 10 bases short, with 12 bases between. From germline, CDR1 is MDHEN and CDR2 SYDVKM. The CDR3 spans 11 residues. The CDR3 sequence: CASSPRGVYTF. The CDR3 DNA reads as TGTGCCAGCAGCCCTCGGGGGGTCTACACCTTC.

The table lists this clone with a count of one. V usage is TRBV5-1 and J usage is TRBJ1-2; D not resolved. The CDR3 covers 15 residues. The V and J ends lost 0 bases and 4 bases respectively, with 13 bases between them. From germline, CDR1 is SGHRS and CDR2 YFSETQ. The CDR3: CASSLAAGAGYGYTF. The CDR3 nucleotides are TGCGCCAGCAGCTTGGCTGCGGGAGCGGGCTATGGCTACACCTTC.

This clone was seen a handful of times. This chain connects TRBV28 to TRBJ2-7, with a possible D match to TRBD1 (6 bases). CDR3 size: 12 residues. From germline, CDR1 is MDHEN and CDR2 SYDVKM. Trimming removed 5 bases from V and 8 bases from J, with 13 bases in between. The CDR3 nucleotides read TGTGCCAGCAGTGCACAGGGTCTAAAGCAGTACTTC. Amino acid sequence: CASSAQGLKQYF.

The V gene is TRBV3-1 (or the pseudogene TRBV3-2), the J gene TRBJ1-1, with 7 bases fitting TRBD1. J gave up 4 bases and V 3 bases, and 11 bases lay outside the gene matches. The CDR3 length is 16 residues. Germline assignment: CDR1 LGHDT and CDR2 YNNKEL (reference sequence). CDR3 nucleotides: TGTGCCAGCAGCCATAGACAGGGTGCTAGGGCCACTGAAGCTTTCTTT. Translation gives CASSHRQGARATEAFF.

This clone appeared a few times. This sequence joins TRBV7-9 and TRBJ2-5; TRBD1 aligns across 7 bases. The J segment lost 5 bases and the V segment lost 2 bases, leaving 8 bases of the junction unmatched. CDR3 length: 15 residues. Looked up from germline, CDR1 is SEHNR and CDR2 is FQNEAQ (reference sequence). The CDR3 is CASSLTRGRRETQYF. The DNA for the CDR3 is TGTGCCAGCAGCTTAACGAGGGGGCGCCGGGAGACCCAGTACTTC. The variable domain in full, with the rest retrieved from reference TRBV7-9 and TRBJ2-5, is DTGVSQNPRHKITKRGQNVTFRCDPISEHNRLYWYRQTLGQGPEFLTYFQNEAQLEKSRLLSDRFSAERPKGSFSTLEIQRTEQGDSAMYLCASSLTRGRRETQYFGPGTRLLVL.

This sequence joins TRBV3-1 (or the pseudogene TRBV3-2) and TRBJ2-1, with D perhaps TRBD2 (7 bases). CDR1 is LGHDT and CDR2 is YNNKEL in the germline V gene (reference sequence). Trimming pared 6 bases from V and 5 bases from J, leaving 17 bases between. The CDR3 is 15 residues long. CDR3 nucleotides: TGTGCCAGCAGACAATCGGGGGGCTGGGACAATGAGCAGTTCTTC. It codes for CASRQSGGWDNEQFF.

In its sample, this clone was seen once. The chain uses TRBV27 and TRBJ1-1; 9 bases map to TRBD1. The germline CDR1 and CDR2 sequences are MNHEY and SMNVEV (reference sequence). The CDR3 runs to 18 residues. The V segment lost 5 bases and the J segment 6 bases; nucleotides outside the gene matches: 19. This CDR3 is CASSPLPGTGLKGSEAFF. In DNA, the CDR3 is TGTGCCAGCAGTCCCCTTCCCGGGACAGGGTTGAAGGGTTCTGAAGCTTTCTTT.

The chain uses TRBV28 and TRBJ1-1, with a tentative D call TRBD1 (6 bases). The V end lost 6 bases, the J end lost 3 bases, and 14 bases lay between the germline ends. The CDR3 consists of 14 residues. The V gene's germline CDR1 is MDHEN and CDR2 SYDVKM. The CDR3 bases are TGTGCCAGCAGCGTACAGGGTGAGGACACTGAAGCTTTCTTT. Translating gives CASSVQGEDTEAFF.

V is TRBV12-3 or TRBV12-4 and J is TRBJ1-2; perhaps TRBD1 as D (6 bases). There are 13 residues in the CDR3. The V gene lost 5 bases and the J gene lost 3 bases, with 10 bases spanning the gap. CDR3 coding DNA: TGTGCCAGCAGTCGGGACACAGACTATGGCTACACCTTC. It translates to CASSRDTDYGYTF.

This rearrangement joins TRBV5-1 to TRBJ2-1; D might be TRBD1 (6 bases). Germline V gives CDR1 SGHRS, CDR2 YFSETQ. Trimming left V 4 bases short and J 5 bases short, with 19 bases between. This CDR3 comprises 16 residues. In nucleotides, the CDR3 is TGCGCCAGCAGCCCCAGGGGTCCCTGGGGTGACAATGAGCAGTTCTTC. This codes for CASSPRGPWGDNEQFF.

The rearrangement links TRBV7-8 to TRBJ1-1; 10 nucleotides line up with TRBD1. The J segment lost 4 bases and the V segment lost 4 bases, leaving 6 bases of the junction unmatched. This CDR3 contains 15 residues. Germline V gives CDR1 SGHVS, CDR2 FQNEAQ. This CDR3 reads CASSSGDRGSTEAFF. The CDR3 bases are TGTGCCAGCAGCTCGGGGGACAGGGGAAGCACTGAAGCTTTCTTT.

The V and J genes are TRBV2 and TRBJ1-2; D may be TRBD1 (6 bases). The ends were cut back, 2 bases at V and 4 bases at J, with 11 bases in the middle. Germline-derived CDR1 and CDR2 are SNHLY and FYNNEI. This CDR3 has 14 amino acids. CDR3 in amino acids: CASSELNRAYGYTF. The DNA of the CDR3 is TGTGCCAGCAGTGAACTGAACAGGGCCTATGGCTACACCTTC. The full variable domain, with the rest looked up from reference TRBV2 and TRBJ1-2, is EPEVTQTPSHQVTQMGQEVILRCVPISNHLYFYWYRQILGQKVEFLVSFYNNEISEKSEIFDDQFSVERPDGSNFTLKIRSTKLEDSAMYFCASSELNRAYGYTFGSGTRLTVV.

V usage is TRBV7-9 and J usage is TRBJ1-3; D might be TRBD1 (6 bases). CDR3 length equals 15 residues. Germline CDR1 is SEHNR and CDR2 is FQNEAQ (reference sequence). Trimming left V 4 bases short and J 8 bases short, with 18 bases between. Written as DNA, the CDR3 is TGTGCCAGCAGCTCGACAGGCCATGTCGCGGACACCATATATTTT. Protein: CASSSTGHVADTIYF.

The rearrangement links TRBV28 to TRBJ1-1, with a weak D call TRBD1 (6 bases). The V end was cut by 1 base, the J end by 0 bases, with 12 bases between. Germline lookup yields CDR1 MDHEN and CDR2 SYDVKM. The CDR3 is 16 amino acids. The CDR3 bases are TGTGCCAGCAGTTTATCCCCGACAGGAATGAACACTGAAGCTTTCTTT. It encodes CASSLSPTGMNTEAFF. The full variable domain, with the rest looked up from reference TRBV28 and TRBJ1-1, is DVKVTQSSRYLVKRTGEKVFLECVQDMDHENMFWYRQDPGLGLRLIYFSYDVKMKEKGDIPEGYSVSREKKERFSLILESASTNQTSMYLCASSLSPTGMNTEAFFGQGTRLTVV.

The chain links TRBV30 to TRBJ2-4; no reliable D call. Germline V gene lookup returns CDR1 GTSNPN and CDR2 SVGIG (reference sequence). The CDR3 is 15 amino acids. Deletions cut 0 bases from V and 0 bases from J, with 9 bases between. CDR3 nucleotides: TGTGCCTGGAGTGTACCTAGACTAGCCAAAAACATTCAGTACTTC. Translation: CAWSVPRLAKNIQYF.